The rows below give T cell receptor beta chains drawn from one sample of a study of blood T cell repertoires in COVID-19. Profiling relied on immunoSEQ multiplex PCR, and the TCRdb table lists in-frame clones only, not all of them. Altogether 150,000 to 200,000 clones are present, roughly 87% being singletons, with the ten largest covering around 6.3%. Sequencing was carried out using peripheral blood. The source is a middle-aged woman with acute or convalescent COVID-19. Both conserved end residues are part of each CDR3. Each record gives: D gene, clone size, V gene, CDR3 length, J gene, CDR3 protein, CDR3 DNA. D genes are given only for firm matches. Some rows have no size entry. The others give once, few or many, or a class for an expanded clone.

NA	NA	TRBV7-8	15	TRBJ2-7	CASTPPGGATYEQYF	TGTGCCAGCACCCCTCCTGGGGGGGCCACGTACGAGCAGTACTTC
NA	NA	TRBV4-1	13	TRBJ1-4	CASSQVVAEKLFF	TGCGCCAGCAGCCAAGTAGTTGCTGAAAAACTGTTTTTT
TRBD2	NA	TRBV7-9	18	TRBJ2-7	CASSLVWMGTSGDYEQYF	TGTGCCAGCAGCTTGGTGTGGATGGGAACTAGCGGGGACTACGAGCAGTACTTC
TRBD2	many	TRBV12-3/TRBV12-4	13	TRBJ2-7	CASSFSGKYEQYF	TGTGCCAGCAGTTTTAGCGGGAAATACGAGCAGTACTTC
TRBD2	few	TRBV6-1	17	TRBJ2-1	CASSERTSGSSYNEQFF	TGTGCCAGCAGTGAAAGGACTAGCGGCTCTTCCTACAATGAGCAGTTCTTC
TRBD1	NA	TRBV30	13	TRBJ1-4	CAWNRQGAGKLFF	TGTGCCTGGAACCGACAGGGGGCTGGGAAACTGTTTTTT
NA	NA	TRBV6-1	12	TRBJ1-3	CASKDTGNTIYF	TGTGCCAGCAAGGACACGGGAAACACCATATATTTT
TRBD1	once	TRBV3-1/TRBV3-2	15	TRBJ1-4	CASSQPGQGSEKLFF	TGTGCCAGCAGCCAACCGGGACAGGGATCTGAAAAACTGTTTTTT
TRBD2	NA	TRBV6-5	15	TRBJ2-2	CASRSGTTYTGELFF	TGTGCCAGCAGATCTGGGACTACCTACACCGGGGAGCTGTTTTTT
NA	NA	TRBV4-2	15	TRBJ2-3	CASSQATGEADTQYF	TGTGCCAGCAGCCAAGCGACGGGGGAGGCAGATACGCAGTATTTT
NA	NA	TRBV10-2	13	TRBJ2-7	CASSQGVTYEQYF	TGCGCCAGCAGTCAGGGTGTAACCTACGAGCAGTACTTC
TRBD1	NA	TRBV7-9	14	TRBJ1-1	CATARTGLNTEAFF	TGTGCCACCGCGAGGACAGGGCTTAACACTGAAGCTTTCTTT
NA	once	TRBV3-1/TRBV3-2	14	TRBJ1-1	CASSLRGRGAEAFF	TGTGCCAGCAGCCTCCGGGGCAGGGGAGCTGAAGCTTTCTTT
NA	NA	TRBV2	12	TRBJ1-2	CASTGDNYGYTF	TGTGCCAGCACCGGGGATAACTATGGCTACACCTTC
NA	NA	TRBV3-1/TRBV3-2	12	TRBJ2-7	CASSGISGEQYF	TGTGCCAGCAGCGGAATTTCAGGCGAGCAGTACTTC
NA	NA	TRBV13	18	TRBJ2-3	CASSLGLAPPFQTDTQYF	TGTGCCAGCAGCTTAGGCCTGGCCCCCCCATTCCAGACAGATACGCAGTATTTT
TRBD1	NA	TRBV27	16	TRBJ2-2	CASNLGQGVGTGELFF	TGTGCCAGCAACCTGGGACAGGGGGTAGGCACCGGGGAGCTGTTTTTT
TRBD1	NA	TRBV27	16	TRBJ2-6	CASSTGVSPGANVLTF	TGTGCCAGCTCGACAGGGGTGTCCCCTGGGGCCAACGTCCTGACTTTC
TRBD1	few	TRBV27	18	TRBJ1-6	CASSLRRDRGNYNSPLHF	TGTGCCAGCAGTTTACGGCGGGACAGGGGAAACTATAATTCACCCCTCCACTTT
NA	NA	TRBV11-3	16	TRBJ2-6	CASSLGVGSGANVLTF	TGTGCCAGCAGCTTAGGCGTCGGGTCTGGGGCCAACGTCCTGACTTTC
TRBD1	NA	TRBV7-9	19	TRBJ2-6	CASSLGQGNLVAGANVLTF	TGTGCCAGCAGCTTGGGACAGGGGAATTTAGTAGCTGGGGCCAACGTCCTGACTTTC
NA	NA	TRBV10-3	14	TRBJ1-3	CAIWSDSSGNTIYF	TGTGCCATCTGGTCGGACAGCTCTGGAAACACCATATATTTT
TRBD2	few	TRBV4-2	18	TRBJ2-1	CASSQEVATSGGNNEQFF	TGTGCCAGCAGCCAAGAGGTTGCGACTAGCGGGGGCAACAATGAGCAGTTCTTC
NA	NA	TRBV2	18	TRBJ1-4	CASTKTPATATTNEKLFF	TGTGCCAGCACTAAAACCCCCGCGACAGCCACAACTAATGAAAAACTGTTTTTT
NA	NA	TRBV6-6	16	TRBJ1-2	CASSSFRLGGNYGYTF	TGTGCCAGCAGTTCCTTTAGGTTGGGAGGGAACTATGGCTACACCTTC
TRBD2	NA	TRBV28	15	TRBJ2-2	CASTRGGSNTGELFF	TGTGCCAGCACACGCGGGGGTTCGAACACCGGGGAGCTGTTTTTT
NA	NA	TRBV5-1	14	TRBJ2-1	CVSSLGPSSNEQFF	TGCGTCAGCAGCTTGGGGCCATCCTCAAATGAGCAGTTCTTC
NA	NA	TRBV27	16	TRBJ1-6	CASRAGISNYNSPLHF	TGTGCCAGCAGGGCCGGGATAAGTAACTATAATTCACCCCTCCACTTT
NA	NA	TRBV11-2	14	TRBJ1-1	CASSLVEGRTEAFF	TGTGCCAGCAGCTTAGTTGAGGGTCGGACTGAAGCTTTCTTT
TRBD1	NA	TRBV11-2	14	TRBJ1-5	CASSLGQGSSSQHF	TGTGCCAGCAGCCTCGGACAGGGATCATCGTCCCAGCATTTT
TRBD2	NA	TRBV7-3	15	TRBJ2-5	CASTPQAGGKETQYF	TGTGCCAGCACCCCTCAAGCGGGGGGGAAAGAGACCCAGTACTTC